A single sample gave rise to the 30 T cell receptor beta chains below, sequenced in a study of shared clonotypes between healthy human individuals. The table came from immunoSEQ multiplex PCR; TCRdb's copy has only in-frame clones and leaves some out. The sample consists of around 1.4 million clones, approximately 98.5% of them appearing once. The sequencing input was naive CD4+ T cells sorted from blood. Subset given: CD45RA+ positively selected. All receptors derive from a man aged 25 to 45 in good health.

V is TRBV4-3 and J is TRBJ2-2; D remains unclear. From germline, CDR1 is LGHNA and CDR2 YSLEER. The CDR3 is 13 amino acids. Trimming left V 3 bases short and J 8 bases short, with 10 bases between. CDR3 sequence reads: CASSQDPIGELFF. CDR3 nucleotide sequence: TGCGCCAGCAGCCAGGACCCCATAGGGGAGCTGTTTTTT.

The gene calls are TRBV14 and TRBJ2-7, with TRBD2 matching 12 bases. The germline V gene encodes CDR1 SGHDN and CDR2 FVKESK. The CDR3 loop spans 16 amino acids. J was trimmed by 8 bases and V by 4 bases; bases with no gene match: 12. CDR3 nucleotides: TGTGCCAGCAGCCCTCATAGGACTAGCGGGATTTACCAGCAGTACTTC. Its protein product is CASSPHRTSGIYQQYF.

This clone is a singleton in its sample. The genes are TRBV19 and TRBJ2-7; 7 bases align to TRBD2. The ends lost 6 bases at V and 4 bases at J; junction bases unmatched: 12. Germline V gene sequence: CDR1 LNHDA, CDR2 SQIVND (reference sequence). There are 15 residues in the CDR3. CDR3 sequence reads: CASSVGAGRVYEQYF. CDR3 coding DNA: TGTGCCAGTAGCGTCGGTGCAGGGAGGGTTTACGAGCAGTACTTC. The variable domain in full, with the rest retrieved from reference TRBV19 and TRBJ2-7, is DGGITQSPKYLFRKEGQNVTLSCEQNLNHDAMYWYRQDPGQGLRLIYYSQIVNDFQKGDIAEGYSVSREKKESFPLTVTSAQKNPTAFYLCASSVGAGRVYEQYFGPGTRLTVT.

The rearrangement links TRBV29-1 to TRBJ1-1, with a possible D match to TRBD1 (6 bases). Trimming took 7 bases from V and 7 from J, leaving 22 bases between them. Germline values: CDR1 SQVTM, CDR2 ANQGSEA. This CDR3 region has 14 residues. The CDR3 coding sequence is TGCAGCGGGGTCGGACAGTGGGGCGACAGTGAAGCTTTCTTT. The encoded protein is CSGVGQWGDSEAFF.

Remarks on this clone: Other DNA sequences within the sample encode an identical CDR3. J is TRBJ2-7 and V is TRBV18; a weak D match, TRBD2 (6 bases). With 0 bases removed from V and 0 bases from J, the gap between germline ends came to 6 bases. Germline V gene sequence: CDR1 KGHSH, CDR2 LQKENI. The CDR3 has 14 amino acids. CDR3: CASSPPGLSYEQYF. In DNA form, the CDR3 reads TGTGCCAGCTCACCACCGGGACTCTCCTACGAGCAGTACTTC.

The V gene is TRBV5-5, the J gene TRBJ2-7; the match to TRBD1 covers 10 bases. V was clipped by 0 bases and J by 6 bases; unmatched bases: 9. The CDR3 covers 16 residues. Per the germline V gene, CDR1 is SGHKS and CDR2 is YYEKEE (reference sequence). The DNA for the CDR3 is TGTGCCAGCAGCTTGGGTTCCGGGACAGGGGATAGCGAGCAGTACTTC. Protein sequence: CASSLGSGTGDSEQYF.

The chain joins TRBV19 to TRBJ2-3; possible D gene TRBD1, 6 bases. V shed 5 bases and J shed 2 bases, with 11 bases lying between them. This CDR3 region has 14 residues. Per the germline V gene, CDR1 is LNHDA and CDR2 is SQIVND (reference sequence). For the CDR3, the DNA is TGTGCCAGTAGTCAAGGACAGCTCACAGATACGCAGTATTTT. Its translation is CASSQGQLTDTQYF.

DNA for the CDR3: TGTGCCAGCAGTTGGGACCGGACAGGGACGGATTTGGAGACCCAGTACTTC. It translates to CASSWDRTGTDLETQYF. The chain links TRBV7-9 to TRBJ2-5; 8 positions match TRBD1. The J segment lost 5 bases and the V segment lost 6 bases, leaving 17 bases of the junction unmatched. From germline, CDR1 is SEHNR and CDR2 FQNEAQ (reference sequence). The CDR3 runs 17 residues.

This clone is a singleton in its sample. Other DNA sequences from this sample encode an identical CDR3 as well. The chain links TRBV5-5 to TRBJ2-1; TRBD1 might be the D (6 bases). The V gene lost 1 base and the J gene lost 1 base, with 9 bases spanning the gap. Germline CDR1 is SGHKS and CDR2 is YYEKEE (reference sequence). The length of the CDR3 is 15 residues. The CDR3 region is CASSLSGASYNEQFF. The CDR3 DNA follows: TGTGCCAGCAGCTTGTCAGGGGCGTCCTACAATGAGCAGTTCTTC. Together with reference TRBV5-5 and TRBJ2-1, the CDR3 gives the full variable domain: DAGVTQSPTHLIKTRGQQVTLRCSPISGHKSVSWYQQVLGQGPQFIFQYYEKEERGRGNFPDRFSARQFPNYSSELNVNALLLGDSALYLCASSLSGASYNEQFFGPGTRLTVL.

This chain joins TRBV7-2 and TRBJ2-3; the match to TRBD2 covers 14 bases. The length of the CDR3 is 15 residues. The junction had 2 bases not matched to a gene; V was cut back by 5 bases and J by 4 bases. Per germline, CDR1 SGHTA and CDR2 FQGNSA. Written as DNA, the CDR3 is TGTGCCAGCAGCCCGGGACTAGCGGGAGCAGATACGCAGTATTTT. This sequence encodes CASSPGLAGADTQYF.

The chain carries TRBV11-3 and TRBJ2-2; TRBD2 matches 10 bases. Unmatched junction bases numbered 0, after V lost 6 bases and J lost 2 bases. The V gene's germline CDR1 is SGHNT and CDR2 YENEEA. This CDR3 spans 14 amino acids. The CDR3 region has the DNA TGTGCCAGCAGACTAGCGGGAAACACCGGGGAGCTGTTTTTT. This sequence encodes CASRLAGNTGELFF.

This chain joins TRBV18 and TRBJ1-5; 7 bases match TRBD1. Losses at the gene ends were 4 bases for V and 3 bases for J; bases not matched to a gene: 12. Per the germline V gene, CDR1 is KGHSH and CDR2 is LQKENI. The CDR3 extends over 17 amino acids. Here the CDR3 DNA reads TGTGCCAGCTCACAAGTTACAGGGGTCTCCAACAATCAGCCCCAGCATTTT. This encodes CASSQVTGVSNNQPQHF.

The gene calls are TRBV5-1 and TRBJ2-1, with TRBD2 matching 7 bases. Trimming cost V 0 bases and J 2 bases; bases outside gene matches: 2. The germline V gene has CDR1 SGHRS and CDR2 YFSETQ. The CDR3 runs to 15 residues. Here the CDR3 DNA reads TGCGCCAGCAGCTTGGGTGCGGGAGCCTACAATGAGCAGTTCTTC. It specifies CASSLGAGAYNEQFF.

Points on this clone: One end of the junction is discordant with germline, which a read error may explain. The chain links TRBV4-3 to TRBJ2-5; 8 nucleotides align to TRBD1. In germline, CDR1 is LGHNA, CDR2 YSLEER. The CDR3 sequence is 13 residues long. CDR3 in amino acids: CASSLNLDRDVNF. The CDR3 nucleotides are TGCGCCAGCAGCCTCAACCTGGACAGGGACGTCAACTTC.

A word on this clone: The same CDR3 can be traced to other DNA sequences in this sample. This chain links TRBV6-5 with TRBJ1-1; D is unresolved. The CDR3 contains 14 residues. Germline CDR1 is MNHEY and CDR2 is SVGAGI. The V end lost 0 bases, the J end lost 2 bases, and 7 bases lay between the germline ends. Here the CDR3 DNA reads TGTGCCAGCAGTTACTCGATTTTAAACACTGAAGCTTTCTTT. The encoded protein is CASSYSILNTEAFF.

The CDR3 bases are TGTGCCAGCAGTGTACTAGCGGGAGCTTACAATGAGCAGTTCTTC. Amino acid sequence: CASSVLAGAYNEQFF. The chain is built from TRBV6-4 and TRBJ2-1, with 11 bases that match TRBD2. From germline, CDR1 is MRHNA and CDR2 SNTAGT. This CDR3 region has 15 residues. The V segment lost 4 bases and the J segment 4 bases; nucleotides outside the gene matches: 3.

As for this clone: The identical CDR3 is also encoded by other nucleotide sequences in the sample. This chain joins TRBV28 and TRBJ1-1; TRBD1 might be the D (5 bases). The germline CDR1 and CDR2 sequences are MDHEN and SYDVKM. The V and J ends lost 3 bases and 4 bases respectively, with 9 bases between them. The CDR3 totals 13 residues. This CDR3 reads CASSLSRGTEAFF. CDR3 sequence (DNA): TGTGCCAGCAGTTTGAGTAGGGGCACTGAAGCTTTCTTT.

CDR3 sequence: CASSPRELSYNEQFF. CDR3 DNA: TGTGCCAGCTCACCCCGGGAACTCAGCTACAATGAGCAGTTCTTC. J is TRBJ2-1 and V is TRBV18, with a weak D call TRBD2 (5 bases). Trimming shortened V by 3 bases and J by 3 bases, and 12 bases separated the two germline ends. Per the germline V gene, CDR1 is KGHSH and CDR2 is LQKENI. CDR3 length: 15 residues. Full variable domain (rest looked up from reference TRBV18 and TRBJ2-1): NAGVMQNPRHLVRRRGQEARLRCSPMKGHSHVYWYRQLPEEGLKFMVYLQKENIIDESGMPKERFSAEFPKEGPSILRIQQVVRGDSAAYFCASSPRELSYNEQFFGPGTRLTVL.

About this clone itself: Other DNA sequences from this sample encode an identical CDR3 as well. The chain has TRBV5-1 and TRBJ2-7; D not resolved. This CDR3 spans 14 amino acids. V lost 0 bases and J lost 4, with 11 bases in between. CDR1 is SGHRS, CDR2 YFSETQ, per germline. The CDR3 spells CASSLALGAYEQYF. The CDR3 coding sequence is TGCGCCAGCAGCTTGGCTCTGGGCGCTTACGAGCAGTACTTC.

This clone was recorded only once. The chain combines TRBV5-1 with TRBJ1-5; the match to TRBD1 covers 7 bases. The CDR3 sequence is 17 residues long. CDR1 is SGHRS, CDR2 YFSETQ, per germline. J was trimmed by 0 bases and V by 5 bases; bases with no gene match: 11. CDR3 coding DNA: TGCGCCAGCAGTCCGGGACAGAATGAATATAGCAATCAGCCCCAGCATTTT. Its translation: CASSPGQNEYSNQPQHF. The full variable domain, with the rest looked up from reference TRBV5-1 and TRBJ1-5, is KAGVTQTPRYLIKTRGQQVTLSCSPISGHRSVSWYQQTPGQGLQFLFEYFSETQRNKGNFPGRFSGRQFSNSRSEMNVSTLELGDSALYLCASSPGQNEYSNQPQHFGDGTRLSIL.

The CDR3 DNA reads as TGTGCCAGCAGCTTAGGACTAGCGGGCACAGATACGCAGTATTTT. As protein: CASSLGLAGTDTQYF. The V and J genes are TRBV7-6 and TRBJ2-3; TRBD2 agrees at 9 bases. J lost 1 base, V lost 1 base, and 0 bases had no gene match. Germline CDR1 and CDR2: SGHVS and FNYEAQ. This CDR3 comprises 15 residues.

The V call is TRBV4-1, the J call TRBJ2-1, with 10 bases fitting TRBD1. CDR1 and CDR2 from the germline V gene are MGHRA and YSYEKL. V dropped 6 bases and J dropped 7; count of bases not matched to a gene: 12. The CDR3 runs to 16 residues. CDR3 nucleotide sequence: TGCGCCAGCAGTCGACCGGGACAGGGGTTCGTAAATGAGCAGTTCTTC. Translated, it gives CASSRPGQGFVNEQFF.

The V and J genes are TRBV29-1 and TRBJ2-7; 9 positions agree with TRBD2. The CDR3 sequence is 15 residues long. Germline V gene sequence: CDR1 SQVTM, CDR2 ANQGSEA. V dropped 4 bases and J dropped 1; count of bases not matched to a gene: 8. CDR3: CSVAQGSGRSYEQYF. The DNA for the CDR3 is TGCAGCGTTGCGCAAGGGAGCGGGAGGTCCTACGAGCAGTACTTC.

In regard to this clone: Other DNA sequences from this sample encode an identical CDR3 as well. The rearrangement joins TRBV2 to TRBJ1-5, with D unresolved. The CDR3 runs to 13 residues. Germline CDR1 reads SNHLY; CDR2 reads FYNNEI. V lost 6 bases and J lost 0, with 6 bases in between. CDR3 protein: CASSGDSNQPQHF. DNA of the CDR3: TGTGCCAGCAGCGGTGATAGCAATCAGCCCCAGCATTTT.

This clone appeared a single time. The CDR3 DNA reads TGTGCCACCGTTCCCTTAGCGGTAATCTACGAGCAGTACTTC. Encoded protein: CATVPLAVIYEQYF. The chain has TRBV7-2 and TRBJ2-7, with a weak D call TRBD2 (6 bases). Trimming took off 10 bases at V and 3 bases at J, with 19 bases between the two ends. This CDR3 is 14 amino acids long. Germline loops: CDR1 SGHTA, CDR2 FQGNSA. Together with reference TRBV7-2 and TRBJ2-7, the CDR3 gives the full variable domain: GAGVSQSPSNKVTEKGKDVELRCDPISGHTALYWYRQSLGQGLEFLIYFQGNSAPDKSGLPSDRFSAERTGGSVSTLTIQRTQQEDSAVYLCATVPLAVIYEQYFGPGTRLTVT.

This chain connects TRBV7-9 to TRBJ1-1, with D tentatively TRBD1 (5 bases). The CDR3 contains 12 residues. V lost 10 bases to trimming and J lost 6 bases, with 15 bases between them. Per germline, CDR1 SEHNR and CDR2 FQNEAQ (reference sequence). The CDR3 DNA reads TGTGCCATCCACACAGAGGGACCTGAAGCTTTCTTT. It codes for CAIHTEGPEAFF.

This clone was seen a single time. This same CDR3 is encoded by further DNA sequences in the sample. The V gene is TRBV15, the J gene TRBJ2-7, with D perhaps being TRBD1 or TRBD2 (5 bases each). V lost 0 bases and J lost 2, with 8 bases in between. Germline V lookup: CDR1 LNHNV, CDR2 YYDKDF (reference sequence). This CDR3 region has 14 residues. CDR3: CATSRDLGAYEQYF. The CDR3 nucleotides are TGTGCCACCAGCAGAGATCTGGGGGCCTACGAGCAGTACTTC.

The chain joins TRBV15 to TRBJ2-7; tentative D call: TRBD1 (5 bases). The CDR3 runs 15 residues. Germline loops: CDR1 LNHNV, CDR2 YYDKDF (reference sequence). V lost 0 bases and J 5 bases, leaving 14 bases between the germline ends. CDR3 protein: CATSRDKGRVHEQYF. Written as DNA, the CDR3 is TGTGCCACCAGCAGAGATAAGGGCAGGGTCCACGAGCAGTACTTC.

This rearrangement joins TRBV5-4 to TRBJ2-5; maybe TRBD2 (5 bases). The CDR3 has 17 amino acids. V was pared by 0 bases and J by 5 bases, with 20 bases between. Germline-derived CDR1 and CDR2 are SGHNT and YYREEE (reference sequence). The CDR3 spells CASSLAGSTGIPETQYF. CDR3 coding DNA: TGTGCCAGCAGCTTGGCCGGCTCTACCGGGATCCCGGAGACCCAGTACTTC.

This clone was observed a single time. The genes are TRBV7-8 and TRBJ1-3; D is possibly TRBD1 (5 bases). This CDR3 is 15 amino acids long. Germline CDR1 and CDR2: SGHVS and FQNEAQ. The germline V and J ends were trimmed by 2 bases and 0 bases, with 8 bases remaining between them. The CDR3 region has the DNA TGTGCCAGCAGCTTAAGACAGATCTCTGGAAACACCATATATTTT. Protein sequence: CASSLRQISGNTIYF.